This T cell receptor beta chain was identified during a study of blood T cell repertoires in COVID-19. On the study more broadly: Material from acute and convalescent COVID-19 was sourced from the United States, Italy and Spain.

Germline lookup yields CDR1 LGHNA and CDR2 YNFKEQ. The CDR3 contains 12 residues. V was clipped by 0 bases and J by 7 bases, with 6 bases between them. The table came from immunoSEQ multiplex PCR; TCRdb's copy has only in-frame clones and leaves some out. The sample records 45,000 to 70,000 clones, 80% being singletons. The specimen sequenced was peripheral blood. The chain combines TRBV4-2 with TRBJ2-5; no clear D. The source of this sequence is a man in his 60s with acute or convalescent COVID-19. Here the CDR3 DNA reads TGTGCCAGCAGCCAAGATTCGGGGACCCAGTACTTC. Its translation is CASSQDSGTQYF.